This entry concerns a single TCR beta chain. No antigen is known for it. An assay was performed, and its level was deep. The protocol was immunoSEQ multiplex PCR, while the TCRdb copy is restricted to in-frame clones and leaves out a portion. The profile covers some 2.1 million clones, with about 94% appearing a single time and about 1.6% taken by the ten largest. The source of the sample is a study of shared clonotypes between healthy human individuals. Study details: CD4 naive and memory got three plates each, CD8 naive two, CD8 memory one.

Naivety among CD8 cells was defined by CD45RO negativity and positive CCR7 selection, thereby excluding terminally differentiated effector memory CD45RA+ cells. CDR1 SGHRS and CDR2 YFSETQ come from the germline V gene. The CDR3 contains 14 residues. The V and J ends lost 7 bases and 3 bases respectively, with 17 bases between them. Study-wide results and caveats: Generation probability values for non-shared clonotypes were lower than those for clonotypes shared by all four donors. Genetic and exposure-history diversity was limited by the few donors.

The material sequenced was naive CD8+ T cells from PBMCs. The clonotype was recovered from a man aged 18 to 30 in good health. Some clones in this sample may be carry-over from other donors' samples. This sequence joins TRBV5-1 and TRBJ2-7; D possibly corresponds to TRBD2 (6 bases). This CDR3 reads CASRPGSGGYEQYF. CDR3 nucleotide sequence: TGCGCCAGCCGCCCTGGTAGCGGTGGCTACGAGCAGTACTTC.